This T cell receptor beta chain originates from a study of T-cell reconstitution after alpha-beta-depleted transplantation in children. This clonotype has more than one count but fewer than ten. Preparation of the TCRbeta library involved a method that used unique molecular identifiers. TCRdb re-derived calls from the PCR reads in MiXCR, one entry per CDR3 protein. Here the sample spans some 390,000 distinct CDR3 sequences, around 20% being singletons. Germline lookup yields CDR1 SEHNR and CDR2 FQNEAQ (reference sequence). The CDR3 spans 14 residues. Trimming took off 7 bases at V and 8 bases at J, with 18 bases between the two ends.

Source: PBMCs from the stem cell graft donor, taken from the stem cell graft. This TCR was sampled from a human donor who donated a stem cell graft to a child with acute myeloid leukemia. This chain connects TRBV7-9 to TRBJ2-1, with unresolved D. CDR3 coding DNA: TGTGCCAGCATGGGGTGGTGGCTAAACGATGAGCAGTTCTTC. Translated, it gives CASMGWWLNDEQFF.